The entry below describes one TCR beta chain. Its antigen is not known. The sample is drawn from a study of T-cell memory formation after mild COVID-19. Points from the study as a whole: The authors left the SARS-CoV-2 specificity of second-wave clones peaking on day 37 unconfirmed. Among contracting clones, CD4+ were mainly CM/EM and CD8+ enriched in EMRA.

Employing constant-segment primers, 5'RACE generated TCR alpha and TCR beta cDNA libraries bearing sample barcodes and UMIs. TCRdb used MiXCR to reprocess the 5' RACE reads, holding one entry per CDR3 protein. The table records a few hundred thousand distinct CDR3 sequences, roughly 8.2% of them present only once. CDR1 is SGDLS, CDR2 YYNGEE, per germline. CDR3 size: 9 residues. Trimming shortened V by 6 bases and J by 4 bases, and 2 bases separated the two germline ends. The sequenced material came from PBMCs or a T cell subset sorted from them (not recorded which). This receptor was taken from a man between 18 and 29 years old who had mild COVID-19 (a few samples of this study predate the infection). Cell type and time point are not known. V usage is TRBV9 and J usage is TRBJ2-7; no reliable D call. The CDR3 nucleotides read TGTGCCAGCAATTACGAGCAGTACTTC. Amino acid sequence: CASNYEQYF.